This T cell receptor (beta chain) stems from a study of early T cells in non-severe SARS-CoV-2 infection. Germline loops: CDR1 SQVTM, CDR2 ANQGSEA. The CDR3 is 13 amino acids. Between the trimmed V and J ends, which lost 6 bases and 2 bases, there was a span of 14 bases. Attachment of unique molecular identifiers to individual cDNA molecules was performed. Via MiXCR, TCRdb re-called the 5' RACE reads, giving one row per CDR3 protein. The sample consists of tens of thousands of distinct CDR3 sequences, roughly 10% of them appearing once. The sequence derives from an adult who was a healthcare worker with PCR-confirmed SARS-CoV-2 infection or an uninfected control (not recorded which). The sample was whole blood, taken at baseline. This rearrangement joins TRBV29-1 to TRBJ2-7; D is unclear. CDR3 in amino acids: CSVIKSDTYEQYF. The CDR3 nucleotides read TGCAGCGTGATAAAATCAGACACCTACGAGCAGTACTTC.